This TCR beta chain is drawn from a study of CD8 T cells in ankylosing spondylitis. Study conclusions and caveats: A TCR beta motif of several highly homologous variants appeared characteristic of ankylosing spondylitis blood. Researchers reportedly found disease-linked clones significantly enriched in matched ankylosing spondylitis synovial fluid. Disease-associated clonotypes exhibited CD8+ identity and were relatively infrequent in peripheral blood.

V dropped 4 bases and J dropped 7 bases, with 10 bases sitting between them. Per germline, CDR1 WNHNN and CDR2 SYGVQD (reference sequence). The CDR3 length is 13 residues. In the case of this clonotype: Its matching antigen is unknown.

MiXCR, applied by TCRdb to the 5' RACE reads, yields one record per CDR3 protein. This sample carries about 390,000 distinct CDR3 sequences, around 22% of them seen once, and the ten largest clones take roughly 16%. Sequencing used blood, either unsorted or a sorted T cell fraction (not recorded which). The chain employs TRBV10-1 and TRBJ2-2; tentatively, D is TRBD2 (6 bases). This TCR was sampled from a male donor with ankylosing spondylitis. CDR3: CASSGRDVGELFF. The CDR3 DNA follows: TGCGCCAGCAGTGGGCGGGATGTCGGGGAGCTGTTTTTT.